A single sample gave rise to the 18 T cell receptor beta chains below, sequenced in a study of OX40 agonist ivuxolimab in advanced cancers. Assay used: immunoSEQ multiplex PCR; TCRdb lists only in-frame clones, some missing. The sample has tens of thousands of clones; more than 70% are singletons. Sequenced here: CD4+ or CD8+ T cells sorted from blood, sampled in a trial of the OX40 agonist ivuxolimab. All receptors derive from an adult with an advanced solid tumor such as melanoma, head and neck, liver or kidney cancer.

The V call is TRBV2, the J call TRBJ1-2; 7 bases are shared with TRBD1. Germline assignment: CDR1 SNHLY and CDR2 FYNNEI. V shed 7 bases and J 3 bases; nucleotides not matched to a gene: 11. The CDR3 totals 15 residues. CDR3 region: CASTTGVRRDYGYTF. The CDR3 DNA reads TGTGCCAGCACCACAGGGGTGCGAAGAGACTATGGCTACACCTTC.

The chain recombines TRBV5-1 with TRBJ1-3, with D unclear. Trimming cost V 4 bases and J 0 bases, with 11 bases left between them. CDR3 length: 15 amino acids. Looked up from germline, CDR1 is SGHRS and CDR2 is YFSETQ. The CDR3 sequence: CASSPLPYSGNTIYF. The CDR3 DNA reads as TGCGCCAGCAGCCCACTACCTTACTCTGGAAACACCATATATTTT.

The chain couples TRBV7-8 to TRBJ2-2, with D uncertain. The germline V and J ends were trimmed by 1 base and 8 bases, with 11 bases remaining between them. Germline loops: CDR1 SGHVS, CDR2 FQNEAQ. The CDR3 length is 14 residues. The CDR3 nucleotides read TGTGCCAGCAGCTTAGAACAGATCCGAGGGGAGCTGTTTTTT. Protein product: CASSLEQIRGELFF. The full variable domain, its missing parts supplied by reference TRBV7-8 and TRBJ2-2, is GAGVSQSPRYKVAKRGQDVALRCDPISGHVSLFWYQQALGQGPEFLTYFQNEAQLDKSGLPSDRFFAERPEGSVSTLKIQRTQQEDSAVYLCASSLEQIRGELFFGEGSRLTVL.

The chain has TRBV6-1 and TRBJ1-2, with 9 bases aligning to TRBD1. The CDR3 is 13 residues long. From germline, CDR1 is MNHNS and CDR2 SASEGT. This CDR3 is CASTGGEVRGYTF. The CDR3 nucleotides are TGTGCTTCAACAGGGGGCGAGGTCCGGGGCTACACCTTC.

This clone was seen a handful of times. Here the CDR3 DNA reads TGTGCCAGCAGCTTAGTCCCGGAGGGGTACAATGAGCAGTTCTTC. Protein: CASSLVPEGYNEQFF. This chain uses TRBV7-6 with TRBJ2-1, with TRBD2 as a possible D gene (6 bases). The CDR3 has 15 residues. Between the trimmed V and J ends, which lost 1 base and 4 bases, there was a span of 11 bases. Germline V gene data show CDR1 as SGHVS and CDR2 as FNYEAQ.

The chain recombines TRBV28 with TRBJ1-2, with 8 bases identical to TRBD1. The CDR3 contains 18 residues. CDR1 is MDHEN and CDR2 is SYDVKM in the germline V gene. The V and J ends lost 6 bases and 1 base, in that order; junction bases with no gene match: 16. The CDR3 region has the DNA TGTGCCAGCAGCTCACTTCCCGGACAGGGAGGAATTAACTATGGCTACACCTTC. Translated: CASSSLPGQGGINYGYTF.

V and J are TRBV25-1 and TRBJ1-4, with a weak D call TRBD1 (5 bases). The V gene's germline CDR1 is MGHDK and CDR2 SYGVNS. Between the trimmed V and J ends, which lost 1 base and 8 bases, there was a span of 14 bases. This CDR3 is built from 15 residues. The CDR3 DNA follows: TGTGCCAGCAGTGAATTTACTTGGCAGGGAGAAAAACTGTTTTTT. This translates into CASSEFTWQGEKLFF.

V gene TRBV19 combines with J gene TRBJ2-7; maybe TRBD2 (5 bases). Germline values: CDR1 LNHDA, CDR2 SQIVND (reference sequence). With 2 bases removed from V and 6 bases from J, the gap between germline ends came to 20 bases. CDR3 size: 16 residues. CDR3 sequence: CASSIRLDSGSGEQYF. The CDR3 DNA sequence: TGTGCCAGTAGTATAAGGCTAGACTCGGGGTCTGGCGAGCAGTACTTC.

This sequence joins TRBV2 and TRBJ1-5, with D uncertain. This CDR3 has 12 amino acids. The V end lost 7 bases, the J end lost 7 bases, and 11 bases lay between the germline ends. The V gene's germline CDR1 is SNHLY and CDR2 FYNNEI. This CDR3 is CASTGVEQPQHF. The DNA for the CDR3 is TGTGCCAGCACCGGCGTTGAGCAGCCCCAGCATTTT. The entire variable domain, with the rest obtained from reference TRBV2 and TRBJ1-5, is as follows: EPEVTQTPSHQVTQMGQEVILRCVPISNHLYFYWYRQILGQKVEFLVSFYNNEISEKSEIFDDQFSVERPDGSNFTLKIRSTKLEDSAMYFCASTGVEQPQHFGDGTRLSIL.

The chain employs TRBV19 and TRBJ1-4; 7 nucleotides line up with TRBD1. Germline values: CDR1 LNHDA, CDR2 SQIVND (reference sequence). The V segment lost 4 bases and the J segment 4 bases; nucleotides outside the gene matches: 6. CDR3 size: 15 residues. The CDR3 coding sequence is TGTGCCAGTAGTACCGGGGACAGCTTTAATGAAAAACTGTTTTTT. This sequence encodes CASSTGDSFNEKLFF.

The V gene is TRBV5-1, the J gene TRBJ2-7; possible D gene TRBD1, 6 bases. The germline V and J ends were trimmed by 5 bases and 0 bases, with 6 bases remaining between them. Germline lookup yields CDR1 SGHRS and CDR2 YFSETQ. The length of the CDR3 is 12 residues. The CDR3 bases are TGCGCCAGCAGGGACAGCTCCTACGAGCAGTACTTC. Its translation: CASRDSSYEQYF.

This rearrangement joins TRBV11-2 to TRBJ1-2; TRBD1 might be the D (6 bases). This CDR3 region has 14 residues. Per the germline V gene, CDR1 is SGHAT and CDR2 is FQNNGV. V shed 5 bases and J shed 4 bases, with 14 bases lying between them. The CDR3 coding sequence is TGTGCCAGCAGCCGGTTACAGGGACCCTATGGCTACACCTTC. Protein sequence: CASSRLQGPYGYTF.

In the case of this clone: Other DNA sequences in the same sample also yield this CDR3. The chain has TRBV11-2 and TRBJ2-7, with D hard to call. V was pared by 1 base and J by 3 bases, with 7 bases between. Germline CDR1 is SGHAT and CDR2 is FQNNGV. The CDR3 is 13 amino acids. The CDR3 spells CASSLVRSYEQYF. CDR3 DNA: TGTGCCAGCAGCTTAGTTCGAAGCTACGAGCAGTACTTC.

The CDR3 spells CASSQDLWTTYEQYF. In DNA form, the CDR3 reads TGCGCCAGCAGCCAAGATCTTTGGACTACCTACGAGCAGTACTTC. This sequence joins TRBV4-3 and TRBJ2-7; TRBD2 might be the D (6 bases). Germline lookup yields CDR1 LGHNA and CDR2 YSLEER. This CDR3 spans 15 amino acids. V was cut by 0 bases and J by 2 bases, with 11 bases left in between.

This clone was detected a few times. This CDR3 reads CASSSRAGGIEVGSPLHF. CDR3 in DNA: TGCGCCAGCAGCTCTCGGGCAGGGGGAATCGAAGTGGGGTCACCCCTCCACTTT. V usage is TRBV5-1 and J usage is TRBJ1-6; TRBD1 matches at 7 bases. This CDR3 spans 18 amino acids. The V segment lost 3 bases and the J segment 10 bases; nucleotides outside the gene matches: 19. CDR1 SGHRS and CDR2 YFSETQ come from the germline V gene.

CDR3: CASTGVLYGYTF. CDR3 bases: TGTGCCAGTACAGGGGTTCTATATGGCTACACCTTC. This chain uses TRBV19 with TRBJ1-2; D perhaps matches TRBD1 (6 bases). Trimming removed 7 bases from V and 5 bases from J, with 11 bases in between. Germline CDR1 and CDR2: LNHDA and SQIVND (reference sequence). This CDR3 is 12 amino acids long.

The rearrangement links TRBV11-2 to TRBJ2-5, with TRBD2 matching 13 bases. The CDR3 extends over 16 amino acids. Germline loops: CDR1 SGHAT, CDR2 FQNNGV. V lost 5 bases to trimming and J lost 2 bases; unmatched junction nucleotides: 5. CDR3 DNA: TGTGCCAGCAGCAAGGGACTAGCGGGGACACAAGAGACCCAGTACTTC. As protein: CASSKGLAGTQETQYF.

As regards this clone: Other DNA sequences in this specimen translate into the identical CDR3. The V gene is TRBV5-4, the J gene TRBJ1-1; D call uncertain. The CDR3 runs 14 residues. Germline V gives CDR1 SGHNT, CDR2 YYREEE (reference sequence). V gave up 1 base and J gave up 3 bases, with 10 bases separating them. The CDR3 sequence is CASSLWGADTEAFF. CDR3 sequence (DNA): TGTGCCAGCAGCTTGTGGGGAGCGGACACTGAAGCTTTCTTT.